Listed below are T cell receptor beta chains from one sample, sequenced in a study of T cell responses to AZD1222 COVID-19 vaccine. TCRdb's table, derived via immunoSEQ multiplex PCR, lists solely in-frame clones and lacks some. The sample carries 180,000 or so clones, around nine tenths recorded once. Source: peripheral blood, taken on day 0 of AZD1222 vaccination. These receptors were taken from an adult in good health. CDR3s include the opening cysteine and the closing phenylalanine or tryptophan. Fields, in order: clone size, D gene, J gene, V gene, CDR3 protein, CDR3 DNA. The D gene is left open where the match is weak. Expanded clones get a size class; other rows say once, few or many, or leave the size out.

>-|-|TRBJ2-7|TRBV19
CASSMAGYEQYF
TGTGCCAGTAGTATGGCTGGGTACGAGCAGTACTTC
>once|TRBD2|TRBJ2-7|TRBV3-1/TRBV3-2
CASSYSSGRAGEQYF
TGTGCCAGCAGTTATTCTAGCGGGAGGGCCGGCGAGCAGTACTTC
>-|TRBD1|TRBJ2-7|TRBV11-1
CASSSVVLDRGREQYF
TGTGCCAGCAGTTCGGTCGTCCTGGACAGGGGTAGGGAGCAGTACTTC
>-|-|TRBJ2-7|TRBV10-3
CAISGSGGMRDEQYF
TGTGCCATCAGTGGGTCAGGGGGGATGCGAGACGAGCAGTACTTC
>-|-|TRBJ2-2|TRBV19
CASSHEGRQGGELFF
TGTGCCAGTAGTCACGAGGGGAGGCAAGGCGGGGAGCTGTTTTTT
>-|-|TRBJ2-1|TRBV6-4
CASAIGSSYNEQFF
TGTGCCAGCGCAATAGGAAGCTCCTACAATGAGCAGTTCTTC
>-|TRBD1|TRBJ2-1|TRBV25-1
CASSLTSGQGNNEQFF
TGTGCCAGCAGTCTTACTTCGGGACAGGGTAATAATGAGCAGTTCTTC
>-|TRBD2|TRBJ2-1|TRBV30
CAWSASGADNEQFF
TGTGCCTGGAGCGCTAGCGGAGCCGACAATGAGCAGTTCTTC
>-|-|TRBJ2-7|TRBV2
CASSEGSVTYEQYF
TGTGCCAGCAGTGAAGGGTCGGTTACCTACGAGCAGTACTTC
>-|-|TRBJ1-5|TRBV6-1
CASSEAPGGQPQHF
TGTGCCAGCAGTGAAGCGCCAGGAGGTCAGCCCCAGCATTTT
>-|TRBD1|TRBJ1-1|TRBV14
CASTPDRGGEAFF
TGTGCCAGCACCCCGGACAGGGGGGGTGAAGCTTTCTTT
>-|TRBD1|TRBJ2-7|TRBV7-6
CASSLDRGTYEQYF
TGTGCCAGCAGCTTAGACAGGGGAACCTACGAGCAGTACTTC
>-|-|TRBJ2-7|TRBV27
CASSLPGGYEQYF
TGTGCCAGCAGTTTACCTGGGGGCTACGAGCAGTACTTC
>-|-|TRBJ1-2|TRBV18
CASSPLARVDYGYTF
TGTGCCAGCTCACCCTTGGCGAGGGTGGACTATGGCTACACCTTC
>-|-|TRBJ2-1|TRBV2
CASRDSLGEQFF
TGTGCCAGCAGGGACAGTCTGGGGGAGCAGTTCTTC
>-|-|TRBJ1-1|TRBV3-1/TRBV3-2
CASSPRKGRGTEAFF
TGTGCCAGCAGCCCTCGAAAGGGGCGAGGCACTGAAGCTTTCTTT
>-|TRBD1|TRBJ2-1|TRBV6-1
CASSDPRDRLNNEQFF
TGTGCCAGCAGTGACCCCCGGGACAGGTTAAACAATGAGCAGTTCTTC
>-|-|TRBJ2-7|TRBV5-1
CASSLADSTYEQYF
TGCGCCAGCAGCTTGGCCGACTCCACCTACGAGCAGTACTTC
>-|-|TRBJ1-1|TRBV27
CASSSGPEAFF
TGTGCCAGCAGTTCCGGGCCTGAAGCTTTCTTT
>-|-|TRBJ1-2|TRBV20-1
CSASHGEGYTF
TGCAGTGCTAGCCATGGGGAAGGCTACACCTTC
>-|TRBD1|TRBJ2-7|TRBV12-3/TRBV12-4
CASSPQGAEQYF
TGTGCCAGCAGTCCCCAGGGGGCCGAGCAGTACTTC
>once|-|TRBJ1-1|TRBV5-1
CASSLVLGLNTEAFF
TGCGCCAGCAGCTTGGTCCTCGGCTTGAACACTGAAGCTTTCTTT
>-|TRBD2|TRBJ2-3|TRBV2
CASSELAGGEADTQYF
TGTGCCAGCAGTGAACTAGCGGGAGGAGAGGCAGATACGCAGTATTTT
>-|TRBD2|TRBJ2-7|TRBV5-4
CASSLPGLAAKEQYF
TGTGCCAGCAGCTTACCGGGACTAGCGGCAAAGGAGCAGTACTTC
>once|-|TRBJ1-5|TRBV6-2/TRBV6-3
CASSSRGYSNQPQHF
TGTGCCAGCAGTAGCCGGGGGTATAGCAATCAGCCCCAGCATTTT
>-|-|TRBJ1-1|TRBV7-9
CASSLVLGGTEAFF
TGTGCCAGCAGCTTAGTTTTGGGGGGCACTGAAGCTTTCTTT
>-|TRBD1|TRBJ1-1|TRBV29-1
CSVEGPQGAGAFF
TGCAGCGTTGAAGGGCCCCAGGGGGCAGGAGCTTTCTTT
>-|-|TRBJ2-7|TRBV11-2
CASSLGIGGSDEQYF
TGTGCCAGCAGCCTCGGGATAGGAGGGAGCGACGAGCAGTACTTC
>-|TRBD2|TRBJ2-7|TRBV5-4
CASSLGGLAGGAYEQYF
TGTGCCAGCAGCTTGGGTGGACTAGCGGGAGGAGCCTACGAGCAGTACTTC
>-|-|TRBJ2-3|TRBV9
CASSVVSGFTDTQYF
TGTGCCAGCAGCGTAGTTTCGGGGTTCACAGATACGCAGTATTTT
>-|-|TRBJ1-1|TRBV10-1
CASNPGKNTEAFF
TGCGCCAGCAATCCGGGAAAGAACACTGAAGCTTTCTTT
>-|TRBD2|TRBJ2-1|TRBV5-1
CASSPGGLAGHEQFF
TGCGCCAGCAGCCCTGGGGGACTAGCGGGCCATGAGCAGTTCTTC
>-|-|TRBJ2-7|TRBV5-4
CASTLAGRDEQYF
TGTGCCAGCACCCTTGCAGGGCGCGACGAGCAGTACTTC
>-|-|TRBJ2-1|TRBV11-2
CASSFSSSSYNEQFF
TGTGCCAGCAGCTTTTCGTCTAGCTCCTACAATGAGCAGTTCTTC
>-|-|TRBJ2-3|TRBV7-9
CASSLVGTDTQYF
TGTGCCAGCAGCCTGGTTGGCACAGATACGCAGTATTTT
>-|-|TRBJ2-3|TRBV3-1/TRBV3-2
CASSQDPLRTDTQYF
TGTGCCAGCAGCCAAGATCCCCTGAGGACAGATACGCAGTATTTT
>-|-|TRBJ1-2|TRBV4-1
CASSHNPGSDNGYTF
TGCGCCAGCAGCCATAACCCAGGGTCTGATAATGGCTACACCTTC
>-|-|TRBJ1-4|TRBV10-3
CAISESWSTNEKLFF
TGTGCCATCAGTGAGTCGTGGTCCACTAATGAAAAACTGTTTTTT
>-|TRBD2|TRBJ2-7|TRBV11-2
CASSLVAGGSDEQYF
TGTGCCAGCAGCTTAGTGGCGGGAGGATCGGACGAGCAGTACTTC
>-|TRBD1|TRBJ1-4|TRBV24-1
CATPWGTGREKLFF
TGTGCCACTCCGTGGGGGACAGGGCGCGAAAAACTGTTTTTT
>-|-|TRBJ2-7|TRBV20-1
CSARDSQREYF
TGCAGTGCTAGAGATAGCCAGCGGGAGTACTTC
>-|-|TRBJ1-1|TRBV6-5
CASSNRGGVAFF
TGTGCCAGCAGTAACCGGGGAGGGGTAGCTTTCTTT
>-|-|TRBJ2-7|TRBV27
CASSGRAEGLGSYEQYF
TGTGCCAGCAGTGGCCGGGCCGAGGGGCTAGGGTCCTACGAGCAGTACTTC
>-|TRBD1|TRBJ1-2|TRBV29-1
CSVGGQGNGYGYTF
TGCAGCGTTGGTGGACAGGGGAATGGCTATGGCTACACCTTC
>-|-|TRBJ1-3|TRBV2
CASRVGLSGNTIYF
TGTGCCAGCAGGGTTGGTCTCTCTGGAAACACCATATATTTT
>-|-|TRBJ1-1|TRBV27
CASSFQGPNTEAFF
TGTGCCAGCAGTTTTCAGGGGCCGAACACTGAAGCTTTCTTT
>-|-|TRBJ1-1|TRBV9
CASSVNPDYTEAFF
TGTGCCAGCAGCGTAAATCCAGACTACACTGAAGCTTTCTTT
>few|TRBD2|TRBJ2-1|TRBV19
CASSIGTSNEQFF
TGTGCCAGTAGTATCGGGACTAGCAATGAGCAGTTCTTC
>-|TRBD1|TRBJ2-7|TRBV6-1
CASSEQGDEQYF
TGTGCCAGCAGTGAACAGGGGGACGAGCAGTACTTC
>-|-|TRBJ1-3|TRBV27
CASILGNTIYF
TGTGCCAGCATCCTCGGAAACACCATATATTTT
>-|-|TRBJ2-1|TRBV15
CATSRDGFSGEQFF
TGTGCCACCAGCAGAGATGGGTTTAGTGGTGAGCAGTTCTTC
>-|TRBD1|TRBJ2-7|TRBV5-1
CASRIRTGDHEQYF
TGCGCCAGCAGGATAAGGACAGGGGATCACGAGCAGTACTTC
>-|-|TRBJ1-6|TRBV2
CASSDYRGSPLHF
TGTGCCAGCAGTGACTACAGAGGGTCACCCCTCCACTTT
>-|-|TRBJ1-2|TRBV24-1
CATSLGTLDYGYTF
TGTGCCACCAGCCTAGGGACACTGGATTATGGCTACACCTTC
>-|-|TRBJ1-4|TRBV19
CASRPGQGEKLFF
TGTGCCTCACGACCGGGGCAGGGTGAAAAACTGTTTTTT